Below are 14 T cell receptor beta chains sequenced from a single sample in a study of Graves' ophthalmopathy and Graves' hyperthyroidism. Amplification of the TCR beta CDR3 regions used RNA transcripts (as template). HTBI primers were used in a first-round RT-PCR, which preceded a second-round multiplex PCR. Each CDR3 protein gets one entry after TCRdb re-called the multiplex PCR reads with MiXCR. Counted here are 200,000 to 250,000 distinct CDR3 sequences, around 42% occurring once; the ten biggest clones make up more than 45%. The sequencing input was peripheral blood. The receptors shown here come from an adult man with Graves' ophthalmopathy.

Of note for this clonotype: One end of the junction varies from germline; a read error may be responsible. V is TRBV10-2 and J is TRBJ1-1; 9 positions agree with TRBD1. From germline, CDR1 is WSHSY and CDR2 SAAADI. This CDR3 comprises 14 residues. The CDR3 loop reads CASIKDRGGTEAFF. The CDR3 DNA reads TGTGCCAGCATCAAGGACAGGGGCGGCACTGAAGCTTTCTTT.

The chain employs TRBV10-3 and TRBJ2-7; 14 bases fit TRBD2. Trimming took 10 bases from V and 2 from J; bases not matched to a gene: 4. Per germline, CDR1 ENHRY and CDR2 SYGVKD. This CDR3 is built from 14 residues. CDR3 amino acids: CASKTSGRAYEQYF. DNA for the CDR3: TGTGCCAGTAAGACTAGCGGGAGGGCCTACGAGCAGTACTTC.

Only a few counts were recorded for this clonotype. V usage is TRBV2 and J usage is TRBJ2-5; possibly TRBD2 for D (5 bases). The V gene lost 7 bases and the J gene lost 3 bases, with 12 bases spanning the gap. The CDR3 sequence is 13 residues long. Germline values: CDR1 SNHLY, CDR2 FYNNEI. CDR3 region: CASMTKEEETQYF. The CDR3 DNA sequence: TGTGCCAGCATGACTAAGGAGGAAGAGACCCAGTACTTC.

This chain links TRBV29-1 with TRBJ1-5; 8 positions agree with TRBD1. This CDR3 contains 14 residues. The junction had 8 bases not matched to a gene; V was cut back by 5 bases and J by 5 bases. Germline V CDR1 and CDR2: SQVTM, ANQGSEA. The CDR3: CSVTETGADQPQHF. In nucleotides, the CDR3 is TGCAGCGTTACCGAGACAGGGGCTGATCAGCCCCAGCATTTT.

As DNA, the CDR3 is TGTGCCACCAGTGGGCCCGGGACAGAGAGGACTGAAGCTTTCTTT. It specifies CATSGPGTERTEAFF. This chain links TRBV24-1 with TRBJ1-1, with 7 bases matching TRBD1. Germline V gene lookup returns CDR1 KGHDR and CDR2 SFDVKD. The J segment lost 5 bases and the V segment lost 5 bases, leaving 10 bases of the junction unmatched. The CDR3 has 15 residues.

This clonotype was observed many times. V gene TRBV7-9 combines with J gene TRBJ1-5; tentative D call: TRBD1 (5 bases). Germline V gene lookup returns CDR1 SEHNR and CDR2 FQNEAQ (reference sequence). CDR3 size: 14 residues. The V end lost 3 bases, the J end lost 2 bases, and 8 bases lay between the germline ends. The CDR3 bases are TGTGCCAGCAGCTTGGGCAGGGGCAATCAGCCCCAGCATTTT. Its protein product is CASSLGRGNQPQHF.

The table lists this clonotype with many counts. The V call is TRBV15, the J call TRBJ1-5; D gene ambiguous. Germline lookup yields CDR1 LNHNV and CDR2 YYDKDF (reference sequence). V was trimmed by 3 bases and J by 2 bases, leaving 8 bases between them. The CDR3 contains 14 residues. CDR3 nucleotides: TGTGCCACCAGCAGTGAAACCGGCAATCAGCCCCAGCATTTT. Its translation is CATSSETGNQPQHF.

This clonotype was seen a handful of times. This rearrangement joins TRBV19 to TRBJ1-2, with 9 bases aligning to TRBD1. Per the germline V gene, CDR1 is LNHDA and CDR2 is SQIVND (reference sequence). J gave up 8 bases and V 6 bases, and 13 bases lay outside the gene matches. The length of the CDR3 is 15 residues. The CDR3 sequence is CASSKGGTGIRGYTF. The DNA for the CDR3 is TGTGCCAGTAGCAAGGGGGGGACAGGGATTCGAGGCTACACCTTC.

The chain uses TRBV7-2 and TRBJ2-7; D might be TRBD2 (5 bases). V was clipped by 5 bases and J by 6 bases, with 11 bases between them. The CDR3 runs 12 residues. From germline, CDR1 is SGHTA and CDR2 FQGNSA. CDR3 in DNA: TGTGCCAGCAGCCCCTTCCGGGGCGAGCAGTACTTC. This sequence encodes CASSPFRGEQYF.

The rearrangement links TRBV7-8 to TRBJ2-7; D remains ambiguous. V was pared by 3 bases and J by 0 bases, with 9 bases between. CDR3 length: 14 residues. Germline CDR1 SGHVS, CDR2 FQNEAQ. CDR3 nucleotides: TGTGCCAGCAGCTTTAGTATAAACTCCTACGAGCAGTACTTC. This encodes CASSFSINSYEQYF.

The V call is TRBV12-3 or TRBV12-4, the J call TRBJ1-1; 8 nucleotides align to TRBD1. The CDR3 sequence is 13 residues long. J lost 6 bases, V lost 6 bases, and 6 bases had no gene match. The CDR3 DNA sequence: TGTGCCAGCAGCCCACAACAGGGGGCTGAAGCTTTCTTT. This gives the protein CASSPQQGAEAFF.

CDR3 coding DNA: TGTGCCAGCAGTCAACAGGGGGGGTCGTATGGCTACACCTTC. This codes for CASSQQGGSYGYTF. The chain uses TRBV2 and TRBJ1-2; 8 nucleotides align to TRBD1. The CDR3 length is 14 residues. Per the germline V gene, CDR1 is SNHLY and CDR2 is FYNNEI. V lost 5 bases and J lost 5; bases outside the gene matches: 7. Filled out from reference TRBV2 and TRBJ1-2, the complete variable domain reads EPEVTQTPSHQVTQMGQEVILRCVPISNHLYFYWYRQILGQKVEFLVSFYNNEISEKSEIFDDQFSVERPDGSNFTLKIRSTKLEDSAMYFCASSQQGGSYGYTFGSGTRLTVV.

The chain has TRBV5-8 and TRBJ1-1; 9 bases agree with TRBD1. CDR1 is SGHTS and CDR2 is YDEGEE in the germline V gene. The length of the CDR3 is 16 residues. After removal of 3 bases from V and 0 bases from J, the junction contained 6 bases not matched to a gene. In DNA, the CDR3 is TGTGCCAGCAGCTCCTCTGGACAGGGGTTGAACACTGAAGCTTTCTTT. It codes for CASSSSGQGLNTEAFF.

The gene calls are TRBV9 and TRBJ2-7, with 10 bases matching TRBD1. From germline, CDR1 is SGDLS and CDR2 YYNGEE. This CDR3 comprises 15 residues. J lost 4 bases, V lost 4 bases, and 8 bases had no gene match. CDR3 DNA sequence: TGTGCCAGCAGCCAAGTAGGACAGGGGGGGTACGAGCAGTACTTC. This encodes CASSQVGQGGYEQYF.